These T cell receptor beta chains were read from a single sample in a study of T cells in Graves' hyperthyroidism and ophthalmopathy. MiXCR, applied by TCRdb to the multiplex PCR reads, yields one record per CDR3 protein. The sample has 300,000 to 450,000 distinct CDR3 sequences, less than 15% seen once. The sample taken for sequencing was blood. These TCRs come from a young woman with Graves' hyperthyroidism. Each CDR3 is given with its conserved first and last residue.

TRBV11-1,TRBJ2-7,CASSFQGISDEQYF
TRBV6-2/TRBV6-3,TRBJ2-7,CAISGRESYEQYF
TRBV3-2,TRBJ2-7,CASSPPYEQYF
TRBV28,TRBJ2-1,CASRGQGLAFSYNEQFF
TRBV5-1,TRBJ2-2,CASSLPGQGTGELFF
TRBV11-2,TRBJ1-1,CASSSPWTEAFF
TRBV7-3,TRBJ2-5,CASSFSVGPQETQYF
TRBV12-3/TRBV12-4,TRBJ2-6,CASMDSGANVLTF
TRBV11-2,TRBJ2-1,CASTRTRASSYNEQFF
TRBV25-1,TRBJ1-3,CASSPFSSSGNTIYF
TRBV27,TRBJ1-5,CASSSQKVSNQPQHF
TRBV27,TRBJ1-2,CASSLQPDRPNGCTF
TRBV6-1,TRBJ1-1,CASSEFGEAFF